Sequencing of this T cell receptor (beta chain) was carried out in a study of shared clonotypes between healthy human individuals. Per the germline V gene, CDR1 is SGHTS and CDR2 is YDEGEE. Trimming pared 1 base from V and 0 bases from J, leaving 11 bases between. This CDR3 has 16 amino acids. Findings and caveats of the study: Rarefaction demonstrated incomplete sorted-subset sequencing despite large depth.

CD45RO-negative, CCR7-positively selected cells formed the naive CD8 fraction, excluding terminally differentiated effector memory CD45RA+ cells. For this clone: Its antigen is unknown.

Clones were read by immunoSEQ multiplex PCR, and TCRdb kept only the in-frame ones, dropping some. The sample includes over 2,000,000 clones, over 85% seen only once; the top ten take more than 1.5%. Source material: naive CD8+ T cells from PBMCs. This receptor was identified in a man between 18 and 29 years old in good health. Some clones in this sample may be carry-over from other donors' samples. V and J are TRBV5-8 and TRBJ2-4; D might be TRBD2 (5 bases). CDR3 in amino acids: CASSLSLGVAKNIQYF. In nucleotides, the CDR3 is TGTGCCAGCAGCTTGTCACTAGGTGTAGCCAAAAACATTCAGTACTTC.